The next 17 T cell receptor beta chains were all read from a single sample in a study of blood T cell repertoires in COVID-19 (dated by TCRdb to about 2020). To prepare the library, the immunoSEQ multiplex PCR assay was applied. TCRdb obtained this table from immuneACCESS and retained in-frame rearrangements with V and J assigned. These tables miss some clones; where compared with another copy, unresolved V genes account for less than half of the shortfall, and the remainder is unexplained. The sample contains under 150,000 clones, 85% to 90% of them found a single time. The ten largest clones take up approximately 4.5% of the sample. Specimen: peripheral blood. These receptors were taken from a woman between 45 and 65 years old with acute or convalescent COVID-19.

This chain joins TRBV6-4 and TRBJ1-1; no reliable D call. V gave up 5 bases and J gave up 1 base, with 11 bases separating them. The germline gives CDR1 MRHNA, CDR2 SNTAGT. The CDR3 has 14 residues. CDR3 DNA: TGTGCCAGCAGTTCCTCTCCAGGGAACACTGAAGCTTTCTTT. Translation gives CASSSSPGNTEAFF.

Only one count was recorded for this clone. The CDR3, as DNA: TGTGCCAGCAGCCAAGGGGGACAGGACTACAATGAGCAGTTCTTC. It encodes CASSQGGQDYNEQFF. The chain links TRBV4-2 to TRBJ2-1; 8 bases fit TRBD1. Germline V gene lookup returns CDR1 LGHNA and CDR2 YNFKEQ. V was pared by 1 base and J by 3 bases, with 2 bases of the junction left unmatched. This CDR3 region has 15 residues.

This chain connects TRBV28 to TRBJ1-4, with unresolved D. V shed 1 base and J shed 6 bases, with 12 bases lying between them. This CDR3 region has 15 residues. Looked up from germline, CDR1 is MDHEN and CDR2 is SYDVKM. The CDR3 loop reads CASSLSVLGDEKLFF. The CDR3 nucleotides read TGTGCCAGCAGTTTATCTGTGTTGGGAGATGAAAAACTGTTTTTT.

J is TRBJ1-6 and V is TRBV27; the D gene is possibly TRBD1 (6 bases). This CDR3 contains 17 residues. The germline V gene has CDR1 MNHEY and CDR2 SMNVEV (reference sequence). V gave up 1 base and J gave up 7 bases, with 17 bases separating them. In DNA form, the CDR3 reads TGTGCCAGCAGTTTATTCGGCGGGGGCTTGAAGAATTCACCCCTCCACTTT. This gives the protein CASSLFGGGLKNSPLHF.

V and J are TRBV30 and TRBJ1-2; D might be TRBD1 (5 bases). In germline, CDR1 is GTSNPN, CDR2 SVGIG (reference sequence). CDR3 length equals 12 residues. Trimming left V 4 bases short and J 2 bases short, with 8 bases between. CDR3 in DNA: TGTGCCTGGAATCCAGGGAACTATGGCTACACCTTC. This translates into CAWNPGNYGYTF.

The chain joins TRBV9 to TRBJ2-1, with TRBD2 identical over 13 bases. The germline V gene encodes CDR1 SGDLS and CDR2 YYNGEE. After removal of 3 bases from V and 5 bases from J, the junction contained 5 bases not matched to a gene. The length of the CDR3 is 16 residues. CDR3 residues: CASSARLAGGHNEQFF. The CDR3 DNA sequence: TGTGCCAGCAGCGCGCGACTAGCGGGGGGCCACAATGAGCAGTTCTTC.

This chain connects TRBV10-1 to TRBJ2-3, with 9 nucleotides matching TRBD2. Germline V gene lookup returns CDR1 WNHNN and CDR2 SYGVQD (reference sequence). The CDR3 has 16 residues. J was trimmed by 1 base and V by 6 bases; bases with no gene match: 8. In nucleotides, the CDR3 is TGCGCCAGCAGGGGACTTAGCGGGGGTGGCACAGATACGCAGTATTTT. Amino acid sequence: CASRGLSGGGTDTQYF.

CDR3 residues: CASSADRGNNYGYTF. The CDR3 bases are TGCGCCAGCAGCGCTGACAGGGGAAATAACTATGGCTACACCTTC. V and J are TRBV5-1 and TRBJ1-2; TRBD1 aligns across 8 bases. Losses at the gene ends were 4 bases for V and 1 base for J; bases not matched to a gene: 6. Germline loops: CDR1 SGHRS, CDR2 YFSETQ. The CDR3 extends over 15 amino acids.

V gene TRBV7-6 combines with J gene TRBJ2-1, with D tentatively TRBD2 (6 bases). Trimming took off 1 base at V and 7 bases at J, with 20 bases between the two ends. Germline CDR1 and CDR2: SGHVS and FNYEAQ. The CDR3 is made up of 17 amino acids. DNA of the CDR3: TGTGCCAGCAGCTTAGTTTTTGGGAACGGACTAAGTAATGAGCAGTTCTTC. It is translated as CASSLVFGNGLSNEQFF. Based on the CDR3 plus reference TRBV7-6 and TRBJ2-1, the full variable domain is GAGVSQSPRYKVTKRGQDVALRCDPISGHVSLYWYRQALGQGPEFLTYFNYEAQQDKSGLPNDRFSAERPEGSISTLTIQRTEQRDSAMYRCASSLVFGNGLSNEQFFGPGTRLTVL.

The V gene is TRBV7-2, the J gene TRBJ1-5; 9 bases align to TRBD1. The length of the CDR3 is 16 residues. V lost 0 bases, J lost 4 bases, and 4 bases stayed unmatched. Germline CDR1 SGHTA, CDR2 FQGNSA. The CDR3: CASSLAPGQGNQPQHF. The CDR3 DNA sequence: TGTGCCAGCAGCTTAGCGCCGGGACAGGGAAATCAGCCCCAGCATTTT.

This chain joins TRBV7-9 and TRBJ2-7; 8 bases match TRBD2. This CDR3 is 16 amino acids long. Unmatched junction bases numbered 14, after V lost 5 bases and J lost 5 bases. The V gene's germline CDR1 is SEHNR and CDR2 FQNEAQ (reference sequence). The CDR3 DNA follows: TGTGCCAGCAGCCATATTAGGGCTAGCGGGTTTGACGAGCAGTACTTC. Encoded protein: CASSHIRASGFDEQYF.

The rearrangement joins TRBV24-1 to TRBJ1-5, with D hard to call. The germline gives CDR1 KGHDR, CDR2 SFDVKD. This CDR3 is built from 13 residues. V shed 7 bases and J shed 1 base, with 7 bases lying between them. The CDR3 DNA reads as TGTGCCACCAGAACTACGAGCAATCAGCCCCAGCATTTT. Translating it yields CATRTTSNQPQHF.

This rearrangement joins TRBV24-1 to TRBJ2-3, with TRBD2 matching 11 bases. J lost 2 bases, V lost 0 bases, and 3 bases had no gene match. The CDR3 has 17 amino acids. Germline values: CDR1 KGHDR, CDR2 SFDVKD. CDR3 loop: CATSDLGTSGSTDTQYF. In DNA form, the CDR3 reads TGTGCCACCAGTGATTTGGGGACTAGCGGATCCACAGATACGCAGTATTTT.

The chain has TRBV27 and TRBJ2-3; 12 bases fit TRBD2. CDR1 and CDR2 from the germline V gene are MNHEY and SMNVEV (reference sequence). The CDR3 is made up of 16 amino acids. V lost 5 bases to trimming and J lost 2 bases; unmatched junction nucleotides: 5. This CDR3 is CASSPRLAGVTDTQYF. CDR3 coding DNA: TGTGCCAGCAGTCCCAGACTAGCGGGGGTCACAGATACGCAGTATTTT.

This sequence joins TRBV30 and TRBJ2-1; 9 nucleotides agree with TRBD2. Germline CDR1 reads GTSNPN; CDR2 reads SVGIG (reference sequence). The CDR3 length is 16 residues. Trimming took 4 bases from V and 6 from J; bases not matched to a gene: 13. CDR3 residues: CAWTGLAGSQVNEQFF. Here the CDR3 DNA reads TGTGCCTGGACTGGGCTAGCGGGAAGTCAGGTCAATGAGCAGTTCTTC.

The J gene is TRBJ1-2, the V gene TRBV6-5; 7 bases match TRBD1. CDR1 is MNHEY, CDR2 SVGAGI, per germline. The CDR3 runs 12 residues. J lost 7 bases, V lost 7 bases, and 6 bases had no gene match. CDR3 in amino acids: CASNLYRGGYTF. CDR3 coding DNA: TGTGCCAGCAACCTGTACAGGGGTGGCTACACCTTC.

V gene TRBV19 combines with J gene TRBJ1-2, with 10 positions matching TRBD1. Trimming at V came to 6 bases and at J to 4 bases, leaving 5 bases not matched to a gene. In germline, CDR1 is LNHDA, CDR2 SQIVND (reference sequence). This CDR3 has 14 amino acids. The CDR3, as DNA: TGTGCCAGTAGGGGGACAGGGGAGCCCTATGGCTACACCTTC. Amino acids: CASRGTGEPYGYTF.